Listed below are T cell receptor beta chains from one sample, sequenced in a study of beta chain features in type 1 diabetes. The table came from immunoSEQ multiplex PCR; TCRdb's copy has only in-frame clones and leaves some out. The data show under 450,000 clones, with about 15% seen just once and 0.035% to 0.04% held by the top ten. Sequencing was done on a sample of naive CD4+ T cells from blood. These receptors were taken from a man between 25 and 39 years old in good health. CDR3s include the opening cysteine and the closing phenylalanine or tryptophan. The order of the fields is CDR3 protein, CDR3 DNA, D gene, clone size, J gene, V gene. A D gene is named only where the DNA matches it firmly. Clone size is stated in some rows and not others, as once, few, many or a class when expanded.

CASSPMKEAGELFF,TGTGCCAGCTCACCAATGAAAGAGGCCGGGGAGCTGTTTTTT,.,few,TRBJ2-2,TRBV18
CASSAGFLNYGYTF,TGTGCCAGCAGCGCAGGGTTCCTTAACTATGGCTACACCTTC,.,.,TRBJ1-2,TRBV9
CSVELGLRNTEAFF,TGCAGCGTTGAATTAGGACTCAGGAACACTGAAGCTTTCTTT,.,few,TRBJ1-1,TRBV29-1
CAISESSILGTRASEQFF,TGTGCCATCAGTGAGTCGTCCATCCTCGGGACTAGGGCGAGTGAGCAGTTCTTC,TRBD2,few,TRBJ2-1,TRBV10-3
CAWRDSLYGYTF,TGTGCCTGGAGGGACAGCCTCTATGGCTACACCTTC,.,few,TRBJ1-2,TRBV30
CASSPEDKARSFF,TGCGCCAGCAGCCCTGAGGACAAGGCCCGTTCTTTCTTT,.,.,TRBJ1-1,TRBV5-1
CASAGQEGYGYTF,TGCGCCAGCGCTGGACAGGAAGGCTATGGCTACACCTTC,TRBD1,few,TRBJ1-2,TRBV5-1
CASSVAHGTSGGTDTQYF,TGTGCCAGCAGCGTAGCTCACGGGACTAGCGGGGGAACAGATACGCAGTATTTT,TRBD2,few,TRBJ2-3,TRBV9
CASSPRRGPTNNEQFF,TGTGCCAGCAGCCCACGGCGGGGGCCAACAAACAATGAGCAGTTCTTC,.,few,TRBJ2-1,TRBV7-2
CASSLAGDLGNYGYTF,TGTGCCAGCAGCTTGGCAGGGGACTTGGGCAACTATGGCTACACCTTC,.,.,TRBJ1-2,TRBV5-4